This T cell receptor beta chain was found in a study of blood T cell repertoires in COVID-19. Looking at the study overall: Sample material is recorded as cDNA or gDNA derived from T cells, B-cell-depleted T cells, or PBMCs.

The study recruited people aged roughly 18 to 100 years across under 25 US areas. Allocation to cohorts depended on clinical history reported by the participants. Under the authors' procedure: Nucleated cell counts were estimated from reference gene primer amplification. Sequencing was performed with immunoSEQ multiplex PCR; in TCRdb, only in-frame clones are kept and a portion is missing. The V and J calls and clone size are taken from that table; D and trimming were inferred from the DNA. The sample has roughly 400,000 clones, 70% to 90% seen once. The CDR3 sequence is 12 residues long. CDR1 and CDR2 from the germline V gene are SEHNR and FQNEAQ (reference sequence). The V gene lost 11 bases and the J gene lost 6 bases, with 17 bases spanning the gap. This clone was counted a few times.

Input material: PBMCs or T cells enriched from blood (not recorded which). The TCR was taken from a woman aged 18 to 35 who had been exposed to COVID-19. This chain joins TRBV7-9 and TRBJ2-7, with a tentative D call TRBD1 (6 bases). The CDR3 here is CAFLTGRGEQYF. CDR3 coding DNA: TGTGCCTTCCTGACAGGTCGCGGCGAGCAGTACTTC.